This passage covers 5 T cell receptor beta chains from one sample sequenced in a study of CD8 T cells in ankylosing spondylitis. Each CDR3 protein gets one entry after TCRdb re-called the 5' RACE reads with MiXCR. The table has 340,000 or so distinct CDR3 sequences, around 15% seen once. The specimen was blood, either unsorted or a sorted T cell fraction (not recorded which). Receptors were obtained from a male donor with ankylosing spondylitis or in good health (not recorded which).

The chain couples TRBV20-1 to TRBJ1-2, with a possible D match to TRBD1 (6 bases). Germline V gene lookup returns CDR1 DFQATT and CDR2 SNEGSKA (reference sequence). The CDR3 has 12 amino acids. V was shortened by 6 bases and J by 3 bases, with 11 bases between the two germline ends. The CDR3: CSARNRDYGYTF. DNA for the CDR3: TGCAGTGCGAGGAACAGGGACTATGGCTACACCTTC.

This clonotype was observed a handful of times. The chain is built from TRBV27 and TRBJ1-1; D is undetermined. Germline CDR1 MNHEY, CDR2 SMNVEV (reference sequence). CDR3 size: 12 residues. Between the trimmed V and J ends, which lost 6 bases and 5 bases, there was a span of 10 bases. In DNA, the CDR3 is TGTGCCAGCAGGGAAGTGGGAACTGAAGCTTTCTTT. Its translation: CASREVGTEAFF.

This clonotype has ten or more counts. The rearrangement uses TRBV12-3 or TRBV12-4 and TRBJ2-7; 12 nucleotides agree with TRBD2. V shed 1 base, J shed 5 bases, and the junction held 3 bases outside the gene matches. This CDR3 spans 15 amino acids. Written as DNA, the CDR3 is TGTGCCAGCAGTTTAGTACTAGCGGGAGGTAACGAGCAGTACTTC. Translating it yields CASSLVLAGGNEQYF.

The chain joins TRBV29-1 to TRBJ2-5; 7 positions agree with TRBD2. Unmatched junction bases numbered 7, after V lost 4 bases and J lost 2 bases. Germline assignment: CDR1 SQVTM and CDR2 ANQGSEA. This CDR3 spans 14 amino acids. The CDR3 DNA sequence: TGCAGCGTTGTTTGGCGGGGACTACAAGAGACCCAGTACTTC. It translates to CSVVWRGLQETQYF.

The chain has TRBV10-3 and TRBJ2-2; 12 nucleotides match TRBD1. V lost 6 bases to trimming and J lost 6 bases; unmatched junction nucleotides: 8. Germline lookup yields CDR1 ENHRY and CDR2 SYGVKD. This CDR3 has 16 residues. The CDR3: CAISPRDRGHSGELFF. In nucleotides, the CDR3 is TGTGCCATCAGCCCGAGGGACAGGGGGCACTCCGGGGAGCTGTTTTTT.